The 26 T cell receptor beta chains given below trace back to one sample, sequenced in a study of blood T cell repertoires in COVID-19. Profiling relied on immunoSEQ multiplex PCR, and the TCRdb table lists in-frame clones only, not all of them. This table holds under 250,000 clones, 80% to 85% found once. The sequenced sample was peripheral blood. These receptors all stem from a woman aged 40 to 55 who had recovered from COVID-19.

This chain joins TRBV27 and TRBJ2-2, with D unclear. CDR1 and CDR2 from the germline V gene are MNHEY and SMNVEV (reference sequence). The CDR3 covers 14 residues. Trimming cost V 5 bases and J 0 bases, with 7 bases left between them. The DNA for the CDR3 is TGTGCCAGCAGTCTTGCGACGAACACCGGGGAGCTGTTTTTT. Amino acids: CASSLATNTGELFF.

CDR3 in amino acids: CSVAAGGYTGELFF. CDR3 sequence (DNA): TGCAGCGTTGCGGCGGGGGGTTACACCGGGGAGCTGTTTTTT. This rearrangement joins TRBV29-1 to TRBJ2-2; 8 bases map to TRBD2. The germline V gene encodes CDR1 SQVTM and CDR2 ANQGSEA. The CDR3 covers 14 residues. V dropped 4 bases and J dropped 3; count of bases not matched to a gene: 4.

The V gene is TRBV9, the J gene TRBJ2-2; D is ambiguous. Germline V gene lookup returns CDR1 SGDLS and CDR2 YYNGEE. This CDR3 is 14 amino acids long. The ends were cut back, 2 bases at V and 5 bases at J, with 10 bases in the middle. This chain's CDR3 is CASSVTGWTGELFF. CDR3 DNA: TGTGCCAGCAGCGTGACTGGGTGGACCGGGGAGCTGTTTTTT.

This rearrangement joins TRBV11-2 to TRBJ2-7; TRBD1 matches at 7 bases. Germline CDR1 reads SGHAT; CDR2 reads FQNNGV. The ends lost 5 bases at V and 9 bases at J; junction bases unmatched: 13. CDR3 length equals 14 residues. For the CDR3, the DNA is TGTGCCAGCAGCCCGGACAGGACCGGTTTCGGGCAGTACTTC. It specifies CASSPDRTGFGQYF.

This clone was detected only once. CDR3 sequence: CASSLGGPEAFF. The CDR3 nucleotides are TGTGCCAGCAGCCTGGGGGGGCCTGAAGCTTTCTTT. The chain is built from TRBV5-4 and TRBJ1-1; D is perhaps TRBD1 (6 bases). Between the trimmed V and J ends, which lost 4 bases and 6 bases, there was a span of 10 bases. CDR1 and CDR2 (germline): SGHNT, YYREEE (reference sequence). The CDR3 runs to 12 residues.

This sequence joins TRBV6-4 and TRBJ2-7; possible D gene TRBD2, 6 bases. Trimming stripped 8 bases from V and 4 bases from J, with 12 bases between. The CDR3 is made up of 12 amino acids. Looked up from germline, CDR1 is MRHNA and CDR2 is SNTAGT. CDR3 region: CASGLFLYEQYF. The CDR3 DNA reads TGTGCCAGCGGACTATTCCTTTACGAGCAGTACTTC.

The V and J genes are TRBV19 and TRBJ2-5, with a possible D match to TRBD1 (6 bases). The germline V gene encodes CDR1 LNHDA and CDR2 SQIVND (reference sequence). This CDR3 contains 13 residues. V dropped 3 bases and J dropped 2 bases, with 7 bases sitting between them. The CDR3 here is CASSMGHQETQYF. CDR3 nucleotides: TGTGCCAGTAGTATGGGACATCAAGAGACCCAGTACTTC.

A few counts support this clone. The chain joins TRBV4-1 to TRBJ1-6; TRBD1 matches at 7 bases. CDR3 length: 15 amino acids. The V segment lost 2 bases and the J segment 7 bases; nucleotides outside the gene matches: 5. From germline, CDR1 is MGHRA and CDR2 YSYEKL. The DNA for the CDR3 is TGCGCCAGCAGCCAACAAGGGACAGACAATTCACCCCTCCACTTT. This codes for CASSQQGTDNSPLHF.

The genes are TRBV5-1 and TRBJ2-1, with 7 bases aligning to TRBD1. This CDR3 has 15 amino acids. Per the germline V gene, CDR1 is SGHRS and CDR2 is YFSETQ. Trimming at V came to 4 bases and at J to 1 base, leaving 5 bases not matched to a gene. CDR3 coding DNA: TGCGCCAGCAGCCACTACAGGGGTTCCTACAATGAGCAGTTCTTC. Its protein product is CASSHYRGSYNEQFF. Looking up the rest from reference TRBV5-1 and TRBJ2-1 gives the full variable domain: KAGVTQTPRYLIKTRGQQVTLSCSPISGHRSVSWYQQTPGQGLQFLFEYFSETQRNKGNFPGRFSGRQFSNSRSEMNVSTLELGDSALYLCASSHYRGSYNEQFFGPGTRLTVL.

V usage is TRBV27 and J usage is TRBJ1-2, with 8 positions matching TRBD1. V was pared by 1 base and J by 4 bases, with 8 bases of the junction left unmatched. CDR1 and CDR2 from the germline V gene are MNHEY and SMNVEV (reference sequence). The CDR3 sequence is 16 residues long. The CDR3 spells CASSLLAGGAPYGYTF. In nucleotides, the CDR3 is TGTGCCAGCAGTTTATTAGCAGGGGGCGCTCCCTATGGCTACACCTTC.

The V and J genes are TRBV21-1 and TRBJ1-4. TRBV21-1 counts as a pseudogene. This CDR3 is 15 amino acids long. The CDR3 loop is CASSKERPRGEKLFF. As DNA, the CDR3 is TGTGCCAGCAGCAAAGAAAGACCACGAGGGGAAAAACTGTTTTTT.

The chain recombines TRBV11-2 with TRBJ2-7; possibly TRBD1 for D (6 bases). V dropped 1 base and J dropped 6 bases, with 13 bases sitting between them. Germline lookup yields CDR1 SGHAT and CDR2 FQNNGV. The CDR3 runs to 14 residues. The CDR3 bases are TGTGCCAGCAGCTTAGGGGACATTAGGGGCGAGCAGTACTTC. The encoded protein is CASSLGDIRGEQYF.

V gene TRBV5-1 combines with J gene TRBJ2-5; D perhaps matches TRBD2 (6 bases). V lost 1 base and J lost 1, with 11 bases in between. The germline V gene has CDR1 SGHRS and CDR2 YFSETQ. The CDR3 length is 15 residues. In nucleotides, the CDR3 is TGCGCCAGCAGCTTGCTGGGGGGAGTCCAAGAGACCCAGTACTTC. Translating gives CASSLLGGVQETQYF.

The chain joins TRBV3-1 (or the pseudogene TRBV3-2) to TRBJ1-1; D remains unclear. The ends were cut back, 0 bases at V and 0 bases at J, with 8 bases in the middle. The germline V gene encodes CDR1 LGHDT and CDR2 YNNKEL (reference sequence). This CDR3 is built from 15 residues. CDR3 region: CASSQDRGLNTEAFF. Written as DNA, the CDR3 is TGTGCCAGCAGCCAAGATCGAGGGCTGAACACTGAAGCTTTCTTT.

The chain combines TRBV30 with TRBJ2-7; 8 bases match TRBD1. Germline assignment: CDR1 GTSNPN and CDR2 SVGIG (reference sequence). Losses at the gene ends were 3 bases for V and 4 bases for J; bases not matched to a gene: 8. This CDR3 comprises 14 residues. CDR3 protein: CAWSPGTGPYEQYF. CDR3 DNA: TGTGCCTGGAGCCCCGGGACAGGACCTTACGAGCAGTACTTC.

This sequence joins TRBV6-5 and TRBJ2-3; 9 bases match TRBD2. V trimming: 5 bases; J trimming: 7 bases; junction bases outside the gene matches: 7. The CDR3 loop spans 14 amino acids. Germline values: CDR1 MNHEY, CDR2 SVGAGI. The CDR3 here is CASSQTSGSYTQYF. The CDR3 region has the DNA TGTGCCAGCAGTCAGACTAGCGGTTCATATACGCAGTATTTT.

J is TRBJ1-1 and V is TRBV6-5, with D unclear. This CDR3 comprises 11 residues. Per germline, CDR1 MNHEY and CDR2 SVGAGI. Trimming took off 6 bases at V and 4 bases at J, with 6 bases between the two ends. The CDR3 sequence is CASRGGTEAFF. CDR3 nucleotides: TGTGCCAGCAGGGGAGGCACTGAAGCTTTCTTT.

The rearrangement uses TRBV6-6 and TRBJ1-5, with a possible D match to TRBD1 (5 bases). The V end was cut by 2 bases, the J end by 9 bases, with 11 bases between. CDR1 and CDR2 (germline): MNHNY, SVGAGI (reference sequence). The CDR3 has 13 amino acids. CDR3 amino acids: CASSYRAQGPQHF. CDR3 bases: TGTGCCAGCAGTTACAGGGCCCAGGGGCCCCAGCATTTT.

The chain has TRBV5-1 and TRBJ2-5; weak D call: TRBD1 (7 bases). Germline values: CDR1 SGHRS, CDR2 YFSETQ. V was pared by 4 bases and J by 0 bases, with 13 bases between. The CDR3 is made up of 15 amino acids. The CDR3 region has the DNA TGCGCCAGCAGCGTCGGGGGACAGTACCAAGAGACCCAGTACTTC. This encodes CASSVGGQYQETQYF.

The chain is built from TRBV7-6 and TRBJ2-2; TRBD2 agrees at 7 bases. J lost 5 bases, V lost 5 bases, and 14 bases had no gene match. This CDR3 has 17 residues. The germline gives CDR1 SGHVS, CDR2 FNYEAQ. CDR3 residues: CASSGFLAGLTTGELFF. For the CDR3, the DNA is TGTGCCAGCAGCGGATTTTTAGCGGGCCTGACAACCGGGGAGCTGTTTTTT.

The rearrangement uses TRBV28 and TRBJ1-2; a possible D gene is TRBD1 (5 bases). The V end lost 4 bases, the J end lost 0 bases, and 9 bases lay between the germline ends. The CDR3 loop spans 14 amino acids. CDR1 is MDHEN and CDR2 is SYDVKM in the germline V gene. CDR3 DNA sequence: TGTGCCAGCAGTTCAGGGAATACTAACTATGGCTACACCTTC. It codes for CASSSGNTNYGYTF.

This sequence joins TRBV3-1 (or the pseudogene TRBV3-2) and TRBJ2-7; TRBD1 matches at 7 bases. The CDR3 totals 15 residues. Trimming at V came to 5 bases and at J to 7 bases, leaving 14 bases not matched to a gene. Germline CDR1 reads LGHDT; CDR2 reads YNNKEL (reference sequence). The CDR3 DNA is TGTGCCAGCAGCAAATCTACAGGGGTGTTTAATGAGCAGTACTTC. It encodes CASSKSTGVFNEQYF.

This rearrangement joins TRBV9 to TRBJ1-1; TRBD1 aligns across 11 bases. There are 16 residues in the CDR3. V dropped 4 bases and J dropped 5; count of bases not matched to a gene: 10. Germline V CDR1 and CDR2: SGDLS, YYNGEE. The CDR3 sequence is CASSPPDRGLSTEAFF. The CDR3 nucleotides read TGTGCCAGCAGCCCCCCGGACAGGGGGCTTTCAACTGAAGCTTTCTTT. Filled out from reference TRBV9 and TRBJ1-1, the complete variable domain reads DSGVTQTPKHLITATGQRVTLRCSPRSGDLSVYWYQQSLDQGLQFLIQYYNGEERAKGNILERFSAQQFPDLHSELNLSSLELGDSALYFCASSPPDRGLSTEAFFGQGTRLTVV.

The chain links TRBV7-9 to TRBJ1-2; D might be TRBD1 (5 bases). V lost 5 bases, J lost 5 bases, and 21 bases lay in between. This CDR3 is built from 16 residues. Per germline, CDR1 SEHNR and CDR2 FQNEAQ (reference sequence). The CDR3 bases are TGTGCCAGCAGCCCCGAAAGCGGGCAGGGTTTTTATGGCTACACCTTC. The encoded protein is CASSPESGQGFYGYTF.

The chain couples TRBV7-7 to TRBJ2-2, with D uncertain. Trimming took off 6 bases at V and 4 bases at J, with 6 bases between the two ends. Per germline, CDR1 SSHAT and CDR2 FNYEAQ (reference sequence). CDR3 length: 12 amino acids. CDR3 nucleotides: TGTGCCAGCAGTCCTGTCACCGGGGAGCTGTTTTTT. Protein: CASSPVTGELFF.

V usage is TRBV6-1 and J usage is TRBJ2-1; maybe TRBD2 (6 bases). CDR3 length equals 15 residues. V was clipped by 1 base and J by 0 bases, with 7 bases between them. Germline assignment: CDR1 MNHNS and CDR2 SASEGT. The CDR3, as DNA: TGTGCCAGCAGTGAAGAAGCGGGCTCCTACAATGAGCAGTTCTTC. It yields the protein CASSEEAGSYNEQFF.